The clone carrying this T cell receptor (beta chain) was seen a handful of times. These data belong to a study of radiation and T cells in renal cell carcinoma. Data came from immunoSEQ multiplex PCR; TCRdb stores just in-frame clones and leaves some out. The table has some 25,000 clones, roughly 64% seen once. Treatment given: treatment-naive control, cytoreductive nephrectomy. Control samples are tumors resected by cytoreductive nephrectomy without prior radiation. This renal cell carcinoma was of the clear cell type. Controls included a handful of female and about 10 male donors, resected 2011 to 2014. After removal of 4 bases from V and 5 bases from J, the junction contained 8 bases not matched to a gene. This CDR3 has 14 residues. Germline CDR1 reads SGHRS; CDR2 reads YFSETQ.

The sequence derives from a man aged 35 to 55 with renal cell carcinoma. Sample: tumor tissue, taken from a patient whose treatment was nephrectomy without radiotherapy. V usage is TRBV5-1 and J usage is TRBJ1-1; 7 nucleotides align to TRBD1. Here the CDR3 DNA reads TGCGCCAGCAGCACCTTAACCAGGGGGACTGAAGCTTTCTTT. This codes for CASSTLTRGTEAFF.